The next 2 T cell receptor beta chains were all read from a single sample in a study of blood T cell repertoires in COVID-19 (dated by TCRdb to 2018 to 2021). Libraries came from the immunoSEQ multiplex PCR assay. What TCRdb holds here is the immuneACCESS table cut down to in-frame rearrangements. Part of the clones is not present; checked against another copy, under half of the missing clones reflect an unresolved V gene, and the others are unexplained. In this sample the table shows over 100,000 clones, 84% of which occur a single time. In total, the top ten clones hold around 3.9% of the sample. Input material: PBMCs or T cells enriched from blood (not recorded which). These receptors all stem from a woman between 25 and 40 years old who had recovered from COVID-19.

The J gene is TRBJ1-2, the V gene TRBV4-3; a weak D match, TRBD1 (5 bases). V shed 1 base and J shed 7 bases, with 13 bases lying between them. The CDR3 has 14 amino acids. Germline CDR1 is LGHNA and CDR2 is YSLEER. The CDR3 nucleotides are TGCGCCAGCAGCCAAGCTTCAGGGAGGGTTGGCTACACCTTC. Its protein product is CASSQASGRVGYTF.

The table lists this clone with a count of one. CDR3 protein: CASSEAQRGYNEQFF. The CDR3 DNA is TGTGCCAGCAGTGAGGCCCAGCGGGGGTACAATGAGCAGTTCTTC. The V call is TRBV2, the J call TRBJ2-1, with 8 positions matching TRBD2. Germline assignment: CDR1 SNHLY and CDR2 FYNNEI. J was trimmed by 4 bases and V by 3 bases; bases with no gene match: 5. This CDR3 has 15 amino acids.